The T cell receptor (beta chain) described here comes from a study of post-analysis software for immune sequencing data. Study background: Relapsing-remitting, secondary progressive and progressive-relapsing multiple sclerosis courses were included. Study-level points and caveats: With F measure, samples from one preparation batch clustered together strongly. Normalized Chao1 diversity was significantly lower in multiple sclerosis patients than in controls. Several TRBV segments (TRBV5-6, TRBV5-1 and TRBV20-1 among them) occurred more frequently in patients than in controls.

About this clonotype itself: Its antigen remains unknown.

With 5 bases removed from V and 3 bases from J, the gap between germline ends came to 15 bases. The germline CDR1 and CDR2 sequences are SGHTA and FQGNSA. The CDR3 contains 15 residues. Unique molecular identifiers were built into the TCR beta cDNA libraries. A few hundred thousand cDNA molecules were obtained from roughly 0.93 to 9.6 million T cells. TCRdb fed the PCR reads into MiXCR, producing one record per CDR3 protein. The top ten hold approximately 10% of the sample, which has some 690,000 distinct CDR3 sequences, roughly three fifths seen once. The rearrangement uses TRBV7-2 and TRBJ2-3; perhaps TRBD1 as D (5 bases). Sequencing was performed on blood. The origin of this receptor is a girl under 10 years old with multiple sclerosis. The CDR3 here is CASSLGRGRTDTQYF. The CDR3 nucleotides are TGTGCCAGCAGCCTAGGTAGGGGCCGGACAGATACGCAGTATTTT. Full variable domain (remainder filled in from reference TRBV7-2 and TRBJ2-3): GAGVSQSPSNKVTEKGKDVELRCDPISGHTALYWYRQSLGQGLEFLIYFQGNSAPDKSGLPSDRFSAERTGGSVSTLTIQRTQQEDSAVYLCASSLGRGRTDTQYFGPGTRLTVL.